Each of the 10 T cell receptor beta chains below was sequenced from the same sample in a study of CD8+CD57+ T cells in acquired aplastic anemia. Researchers used genomic DNA as the template to profile TCR beta VDJ and CDR3. TCRdb analysed the reads with MiXCR anew, one entry per CDR3 protein. Of roughly 200,000 distinct CDR3 sequences in the sample, around three fifths were seen once. By flow cytometry, patients selected for sequencing had shown an expansion of CD8+CD57+ cells. Input material: sorted CD4+, CD8+, or CD8+CD57+ T cells (not recorded which) from PBMCs. Receptors were obtained from a human donor with aplastic anemia.

The rearrangement uses TRBV19 and TRBJ2-1; 11 bases fit TRBD2. V was pared by 3 bases and J by 0 bases, with 4 bases of the junction left unmatched. Germline loops: CDR1 LNHDA, CDR2 SQIVND (reference sequence). The CDR3 is made up of 17 amino acids. CDR3 DNA: TGTGCCAGTAGTATGGGACTAGCGGATAGCTCCTACAATGAGCAGTTCTTC. Translated, it gives CASSMGLADSSYNEQFF.

CDR3 sequence reads: CASSQKGQGTGETQYF. The CDR3 coding sequence is TGTGCCAGCAGCCAGAAAGGACAGGGGACGGGAGAGACCCAGTACTTC. The chain combines TRBV12-3 or TRBV12-4 with TRBJ2-5; TRBD1 matches at 9 bases. The CDR3 runs to 16 residues. V was pared by 6 bases and J by 4 bases, with 12 bases of the junction left unmatched.

The V and J genes are TRBV7-9 and TRBJ2-7; D is unclear. The CDR3 consists of 14 residues. The germline V gene has CDR1 SEHNR and CDR2 FQNEAQ (reference sequence). Trimming left V 5 bases short and J 3 bases short, with 14 bases between. CDR3 in amino acids: CASSPLPGSYEQYF. CDR3 coding DNA: TGTGCCAGCAGCCCACTTCCGGGCAGCTACGAGCAGTACTTC.

A word on this clonotype: The junction differs from germline at one of its ends, possibly a read error. This chain uses TRBV7-9 with TRBJ1-1; no reliable D call. CDR3 length equals 13 residues. Germline V lookup: CDR1 SEHNR, CDR2 FQNEAQ (reference sequence). CDR3 DNA: TGCGCCAGCAGCTCATTTTCAAGCACTGAAGCTTTCTTT. This sequence encodes CASSSFSSTEAFF.

This rearrangement joins TRBV7-9 to TRBJ1-1; D uncertain. The CDR3 runs 12 residues. CDR1 and CDR2 (germline): SEHNR, FQNEAQ (reference sequence). V lost 7 bases and J lost 0, with 6 bases in between. The DNA of the CDR3 is TGTGCCAGCACCTGGATGAACACTGAAGCTTTCTTT. This translates into CASTWMNTEAFF.

The chain uses TRBV7-3 and TRBJ1-1; possible D gene TRBD1, 5 bases. The CDR3 is 13 amino acids. Germline CDR1 SGHTA, CDR2 FQGTGA. Trimming cost V 1 base and J 6 bases, with 9 bases left between them. CDR3 sequence: CASSLIGRAEAFF. DNA for the CDR3: TGTGCCAGCAGCTTAATTGGCAGGGCTGAAGCTTTCTTT. The variable domain in full, with the rest retrieved from reference TRBV7-3 and TRBJ1-1, is GAGVSQTPSNKVTEKGKYVELRCDPISGHTALYWYRQSLGQGPEFLIYFQGTGAADDSGLPNDRFFAVRPEGSVSTLKIQRTERGDSAVYLCASSLIGRAEAFFGQGTRLTVV.

The chain carries TRBV5-1 and TRBJ2-7, with D perhaps matching TRBD1 (5 bases). Per the germline V gene, CDR1 is SGHRS and CDR2 is YFSETQ. This CDR3 spans 15 amino acids. V lost 0 bases to trimming and J lost 2 bases, with 12 bases between them. CDR3 loop: CASSLEQGITYEQYF. The CDR3 bases are TGCGCCAGCAGCTTGGAGCAGGGTATAACCTACGAGCAGTACTTC.

CDR3 sequence (DNA): TGTGCCAGCAGTTTAGGGCCTAGCGGGGGCACAGATACGCAGTATTTT. It codes for CASSLGPSGGTDTQYF. The chain recombines TRBV12-3 or TRBV12-4 with TRBJ2-3; 9 nucleotides align to TRBD2. This CDR3 comprises 16 residues. V was pared by 1 base and J by 1 base, with 3 bases of the junction left unmatched.

The gene calls are TRBV7-9 and TRBJ1-2; D remains ambiguous. V lost 1 base to trimming and J lost 8 bases, with 20 bases between them. CDR1 is SEHNR and CDR2 is FQNEAQ in the germline V gene (reference sequence). The CDR3 loop spans 16 amino acids. The CDR3 DNA reads as TGTGCCAGCAGCTTAGGTGGGCAGCGCAGCATCCGGGGCTACACCTTC. It specifies CASSLGGQRSIRGYTF.

V usage is TRBV7-9 and J usage is TRBJ2-7; D is unclear. CDR1 is SEHNR and CDR2 is FQNEAQ in the germline V gene (reference sequence). The V end lost 1 base, the J end lost 2 bases, and 9 bases lay between the germline ends. The CDR3 contains 14 residues. The CDR3 sequence is CASSLVGETYEQYF. CDR3 DNA sequence: TGTGCCAGCAGCTTAGTCGGAGAGACCTACGAGCAGTACTTC.